This T cell receptor beta chain was identified in a study of early T cells in non-severe SARS-CoV-2 infection. V was clipped by 5 bases and J by 5 bases; unmatched bases: 2. CDR3 length: 12 amino acids. The germline CDR1 and CDR2 sequences are MNHNY and SVGAGI (reference sequence). TCRdb re-derived calls from the 5' RACE reads in MiXCR, one entry per CDR3 protein. The repertoire holds 45,000 to 55,000 distinct CDR3 sequences, with around 10% as singletons. This clonotype was observed at least ten times. The source material was whole blood. V and J are TRBV6-6 and TRBJ1-2, with 7 bases lining up with TRBD1. The TCR originated in an adult who was a healthcare worker with PCR-confirmed SARS-CoV-2 infection or an uninfected control (not recorded which). CDR3 in amino acids: CASSTGAYGYTF. The DNA of the CDR3 is TGTGCCAGCAGTACAGGGGCATATGGCTACACCTTC.